This TCR beta chain was captured by sequencing in a study of shared clonotypes between healthy human individuals (dated by TCRdb to 2018 to 2021). About the study as a whole: A couple of women and a few men aged 18 to 49 years were included in the cohort. For each donor, CD4 naive and CD4 memory were each given three plates, CD8 naive was given two plates, and CD8 memory was given one plate. Blood TCR repertoires of roughly five healthy adults were deeply sequenced to estimate repertoire size and the extent of clonotype sharing between individuals. Different laboratories and diverse techniques were used to prepare libraries and sequence TCR repertoires, to increase sequencing depth and limit assay-specific biases. Each donor's leukapheresis produced roughly between roughly 0.9 and 8.9 billion PBMCs. The investigation overall reported the following: Pairwise subsampling indicated that sequencing depth was expected to affect the degree of clonotype sharing among donors. Even with the large sequencing depth, rarefaction of the sorted-subset datasets indicated that sequencing was incomplete. The genetic and exposure-history diversity represented was limited by the small number of donors. Sampling was restricted to blood, and TCR repertoires in tissues likely differ from the TCR repertoires found in blood. Clonotypes shared by all four sorted-subset donors showed higher generation probabilities than non-shared clonotypes. Across four donors, roughly 5% of naive CD4, approximately 3.6% of naive CD8, around 2.5% of memory CD4, and about 0.44% of memory CD8 clonotypes were shared. Naive subsets generally had larger estimated clonotype richness than memory subsets did.

Healthy HIV-negative adults with no recently reported acute infections or vaccinations were included as donors. All donors were Caucasian adults living in Nashville, Tennessee, USA. Magnetic negative selection was used to enrich CD4+ T cells, after which naive cells were positively selected on CD45RA and the negative fraction became the memory subset. Blood was collected by leukapheresis, and PBMCs were isolated by Ficoll-Histopaque density gradient centrifugation and then cryopreserved in liquid nitrogen vapor phase. Analytical flow cytometry was used to check the purity and quantity of every magnetically sorted T cell population. Each sorted fraction had its genomic DNA isolated and then quantified by UV absorbance on a Nanodrop 2000c. From a lookup of the germline V gene, CDR1 and CDR2 are SGHTA and FQGNSA. Including the terminal cysteine and phenylalanine, the CDR3 comprises 15 residues. Solely the CDR3 DNA is kept, with 45 bases framed from the first base. For this chain, trimming is 10 bases at the V end and 3 bases at the J end, and the number of junction bases without a gene match is 12.

TCR CDR3 regions were amplified from genomic DNA by multiplex PCR using the deep immunoSEQ assay. For each cell subset, the extracted genomic DNA was distributed evenly across all wells of several immunoSEQ 96-well plates, and each plate served as one replicate. For sorted subsets, each replicate PCR was loaded with approximately 200 ng genomic DNA, equivalent to some 31,000 T cell genomes. The purified libraries were quantified using a Qubit 3.0 fluorometer, sized with a Bioanalyzer 2100, and then quantified again using the KAPA Library Quantification kit. Every immunoSEQ 96-well plate was sequenced on a dedicated single-read 150-cycle Illumina NextSeq 550 flow cell. From the authors' description of their analysis: Because the immunoSEQ output included only junctional sequences and no quality scores, the filtering could not be the same as the filtering used for full-length reads. To assign V/J genes and CDR3, sequences were annotated against IMGT germline references using PyIR, a Python wrapper for IgBLAST v1.9. Reads were removed for weak V/J assignments (E-value above 1e-6), missing CDR3, stop codons, out-of-frame junctions, or ambiguous translated residues. V3J clonotypes were defined as sequences sharing an identical inferred V gene, J gene, and CDR3 amino acid sequence. The percentage overlap between two repertoires was calculated by dividing the number of shared unique clonotypes by the size of the smaller repertoire. Richness of each repertoire was evaluated using RTK rarefaction, the Chao1 estimator, and Recon v2.1 estimates of unobserved clonotypes. OLGA was used to compute generation probabilities for all TCRbeta clonotypes that the gDNA method yielded from a few donors. As stored in TCRdb, this immuneACCESS dataset retains in-frame rearrangements with V and J assigned. A fraction of the clones does not appear; measured against another copy, unresolved V genes explain less than half of the discrepancy, and the remainder lacks a known reason. V and J calls and clone size are those listed in that table; D and trimming were worked out from the DNA. Counted in this sample were some 2,000,000 clones; roughly 95% of them appeared once. The top ten clones comprise roughly 0.13% of the sample.

Details on this clone: Its antigen is currently not known. No qualities accompany the bases; no much larger clone lies one base away.

The sequence came from a man aged 18-30 years in good health. Recombination connected TRBV7-2 to TRBJ2-1, and 7 junction bases match TRBD2. Sequencing was carried out using naive CD4+ T cells sorted from blood. What the cell subset or site label conveys for this sample: CD45RA+ positively selected. The bases are TGTGCCACCCAGATATCTAGCGGAGTCTACAATGAGCAGTTCTTC. Translated, it reads CATQISSGVYNEQFF.